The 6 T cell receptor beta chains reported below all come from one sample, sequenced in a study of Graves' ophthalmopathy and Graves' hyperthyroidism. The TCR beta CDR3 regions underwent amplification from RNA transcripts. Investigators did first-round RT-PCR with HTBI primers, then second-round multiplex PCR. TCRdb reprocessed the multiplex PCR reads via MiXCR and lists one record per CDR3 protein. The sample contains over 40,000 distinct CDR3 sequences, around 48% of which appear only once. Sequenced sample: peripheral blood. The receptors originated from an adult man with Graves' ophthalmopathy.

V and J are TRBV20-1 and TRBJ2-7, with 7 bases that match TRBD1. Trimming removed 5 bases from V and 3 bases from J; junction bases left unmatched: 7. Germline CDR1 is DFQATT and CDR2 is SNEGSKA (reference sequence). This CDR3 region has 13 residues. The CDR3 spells CSARQGLSYEQYF. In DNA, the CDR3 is TGCAGTGCTCGACAGGGCTTAAGCTACGAGCAGTACTTC.

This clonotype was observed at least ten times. The CDR3 sequence: CASSMLRGDYEQYF. CDR3 coding DNA: TGTGCCAGTAGTATGCTCAGGGGGGACTACGAGCAGTACTTC. The chain links TRBV19 to TRBJ2-7; D is possibly TRBD1 (7 bases). Germline V gene data show CDR1 as LNHDA and CDR2 as SQIVND (reference sequence). The CDR3 totals 14 residues. V lost 3 bases to trimming and J lost 3 bases, with 12 bases between them.

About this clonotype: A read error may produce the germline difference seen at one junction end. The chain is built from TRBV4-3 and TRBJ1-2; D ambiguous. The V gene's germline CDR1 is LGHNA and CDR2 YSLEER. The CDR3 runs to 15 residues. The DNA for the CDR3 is TGCGCCAGCTGCCAAGTCTTAAATCCGGACTATGGCTACACCTTC. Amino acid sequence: CASCQVLNPDYGYTF.

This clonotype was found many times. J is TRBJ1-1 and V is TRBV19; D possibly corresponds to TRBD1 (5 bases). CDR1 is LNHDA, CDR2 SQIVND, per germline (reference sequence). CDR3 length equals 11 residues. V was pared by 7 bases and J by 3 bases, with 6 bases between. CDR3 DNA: TGTGCCAGTATCAGGGACACTGAAGCTTTCTTT. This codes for CASIRDTEAFF.

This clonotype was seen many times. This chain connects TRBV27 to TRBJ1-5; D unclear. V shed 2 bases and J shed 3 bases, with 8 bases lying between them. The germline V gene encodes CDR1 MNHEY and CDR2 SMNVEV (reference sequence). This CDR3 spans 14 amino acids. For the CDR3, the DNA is TGTGCCAGCAGTTTAATGGGCCCCAATCAGCCCCAGCATTTT. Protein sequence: CASSLMGPNQPQHF.

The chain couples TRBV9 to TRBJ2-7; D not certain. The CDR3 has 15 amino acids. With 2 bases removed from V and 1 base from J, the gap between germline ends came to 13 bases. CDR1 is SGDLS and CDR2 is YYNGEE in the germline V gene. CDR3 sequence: CASSVGQSESYEQYF. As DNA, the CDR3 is TGTGCCAGCAGCGTCGGGCAGTCTGAGTCCTACGAGCAGTACTTC.